This entry lists 27 T cell receptor beta chains sequenced from one sample in a study of T cell changes during pregnancy in multiple sclerosis. Profiled with immunoSEQ multiplex PCR; TCRdb holds only in-frame clones, not every one. This table holds just over 90,000 clones, 75% to 95% found once. Sequencing used peripheral blood, obtained after pregnancy. The receptor set was obtained from a female donor in good health, enrolled as a control in a pregnancy study.

The V gene is TRBV11-2, the J gene TRBJ1-5; maybe TRBD1 (6 bases). The V and J ends lost 4 bases and 0 bases respectively, with 10 bases between them. Germline-derived CDR1 and CDR2 are SGHAT and FQNNGV. The CDR3 contains 15 residues. CDR3 DNA: TGTGCCAGCAGCTCCGGGACATATAGCAATCAGCCCCAGCATTTT. Translation gives CASSSGTYSNQPQHF.

This clone showed up just a few times. The CDR3 reads CASSLGQVLHF. In nucleotides, the CDR3 is TGCGCCAGCAGCCTCGGACAGGTCCTCCACTTT. The chain couples TRBV5-1 to TRBJ1-6; TRBD1 agrees at 7 bases. Germline CDR1 is SGHRS and CDR2 is YFSETQ. Trimming at V came to 4 bases and at J to 15 bases, leaving 4 bases not matched to a gene. The CDR3 covers 11 residues.

The sample holds one count of this clone. The V gene is TRBV15, the J gene TRBJ2-7, with TRBD1 as a possible D gene (5 bases). Germline V gene data show CDR1 as LNHNV and CDR2 as YYDKDF (reference sequence). The V end was cut by 0 bases, the J end by 4 bases, with 10 bases between. The CDR3 totals 14 residues. Here the CDR3 reads CATSRDKTVYEQYF. The CDR3 DNA reads TGTGCCACCAGCAGAGATAAGACAGTTTACGAGCAGTACTTC.

J is TRBJ2-5 and V is TRBV23-1; D is uncertain. TRBV23-1 carries the ORF label, with uncertain function. The CDR3 totals 16 residues. Trimming removed 6 bases from V and 4 bases from J, with 21 bases in between. As DNA, the CDR3 is TGCGCCAGCAGCCGCCGAAGAGGCCCATATGGAGAGACCCAGTACTTC. Translating it yields CASSRRRGPYGETQYF.

The count of this clone is one. The rearrangement uses TRBV5-1 and TRBJ2-2; TRBD2 matches at 7 bases. The length of the CDR3 is 13 residues. CDR1 is SGHRS and CDR2 is YFSETQ in the germline V gene. V gave up 6 bases and J gave up 3 bases; unmatched junction bases: 2. The chain's CDR3 is CASTRGDTGELFF. As DNA, the CDR3 is TGCGCCAGCACCCGGGGGGACACCGGGGAGCTGTTTTTT.

V usage is TRBV18 and J usage is TRBJ2-7, with 8 positions matching TRBD1. From germline, CDR1 is KGHSH and CDR2 LQKENI. V dropped 7 bases and J dropped 4; count of bases not matched to a gene: 9. The CDR3 sequence is 14 residues long. The CDR3 sequence: CASFMDRAQYEQYF. In DNA form, the CDR3 reads TGTGCCAGCTTTATGGACAGGGCTCAATACGAGCAGTACTTC.

Only one count was recorded for this clone. The chain links TRBV7-3 to TRBJ2-7, with 7 bases aligning to TRBD1. Germline V gene lookup returns CDR1 SGHTA and CDR2 FQGTGA. The trim removed 5 bases at V and 2 bases at J, leaving 9 bases unmatched. The CDR3 spans 15 residues. DNA for the CDR3: TGTGCCAGCAGCGTTACGGGACAGTCAACCTACGAGCAGTACTTC. Translating gives CASSVTGQSTYEQYF.

This chain uses TRBV7-9 with TRBJ1-5, with 9 nucleotides matching TRBD1. CDR1 SEHNR and CDR2 FQNEAQ come from the germline V gene (reference sequence). There are 18 residues in the CDR3. Germline trimming cut 1 base from V and 1 base from J; bases unmatched to any gene: 8. CDR3 DNA sequence: TGTGCCAGCAGCTTAGGGGGACAGGGTACCCCCAGCAATCAGCCCCAGCATTTT. Protein sequence: CASSLGGQGTPSNQPQHF.

CDR3 region: CASSRRDTHTGELFF. The CDR3, as DNA: TGTGCCAGCAGCCGCCGGGACACACACACCGGGGAGCTGTTTTTT. V usage is TRBV7-2 and J usage is TRBJ2-2, with D tentatively TRBD1 (6 bases). Trimming pared 5 bases from V and 3 bases from J, leaving 13 bases between. This CDR3 contains 15 residues. Germline-derived CDR1 and CDR2 are SGHTA and FQGNSA.

This chain joins TRBV4-3 and TRBJ2-3, with D perhaps TRBD2 (5 bases). Germline CDR1 and CDR2: LGHNA and YSLEER. V was cut by 1 base and J by 2 bases, with 13 bases left in between. The CDR3 contains 16 residues. Written as DNA, the CDR3 is TGCGCCAGCAGCCAAGGGACCAGCGGAATCACAGATACGCAGTATTTT. This translates into CASSQGTSGITDTQYF.

This chain links TRBV4-1 with TRBJ2-5, with TRBD2 matching over 9 bases. Germline V lookup: CDR1 MGHRA, CDR2 YSYEKL. CDR3 size: 17 residues. J gave up 1 base and V 4 bases, and 10 bases lay outside the gene matches. The CDR3 coding sequence is TGCGCCAGCAGCCTACGGGGTAGCGGGGGTCTCCAAGAGACCCAGTACTTC. Its protein is CASSLRGSGGLQETQYF.

The chain recombines TRBV7-6 with TRBJ1-2, with 7 bases matching TRBD1. The ends lost 5 bases at V and 8 bases at J; junction bases unmatched: 17. Germline V gene data show CDR1 as SGHVS and CDR2 as FNYEAQ. The CDR3 consists of 16 residues. DNA of the CDR3: TGTGCCAGCAGCCCCCCGGGCGCAGGGGGATCGTGGGGCTACACCTTC. As protein: CASSPPGAGGSWGYTF. Full variable domain (missing parts from reference TRBV7-6 and TRBJ1-2): GAGVSQSPRYKVTKRGQDVALRCDPISGHVSLYWYRQALGQGPEFLTYFNYEAQQDKSGLPNDRFSAERPEGSISTLTIQRTEQRDSAMYRCASSPPGAGGSWGYTFGSGTRLTVV.

V is TRBV30 and J is TRBJ1-6, with D hard to call. V was trimmed by 5 bases and J by 8 bases, leaving 16 bases between them. The CDR3 loop spans 14 amino acids. The V gene's germline CDR1 is GTSNPN and CDR2 SVGIG (reference sequence). The chain's CDR3 is CAWVREPSDSPLHF. For the CDR3, the DNA is TGTGCCTGGGTCCGGGAACCGAGCGATTCACCCCTCCACTTT.

This chain uses TRBV18 with TRBJ1-4, with D maybe TRBD1 (5 bases). V was shortened by 2 bases and J by 2 bases, with 9 bases between the two germline ends. CDR3 length: 15 amino acids. Germline CDR1 KGHSH, CDR2 LQKENI. This CDR3 is CASSPKGYTNEKLFF. The CDR3 DNA reads TGTGCCAGCTCACCAAAGGGGTATACTAATGAAAAACTGTTTTTT.

The chain uses TRBV7-3 and TRBJ1-2, with D possibly TRBD1 on 6 matching bases. There are 15 residues in the CDR3. Germline-derived CDR1 and CDR2 are SGHTA and FQGTGA. Trimming stripped 5 bases from V and 8 bases from J, with 21 bases between. CDR3 residues: CASSEGHSLPGGYTF. The CDR3 nucleotides read TGTGCCAGCAGCGAGGGACATTCCCTTCCTGGGGGCTACACCTTC.

This clone showed up just a few times. The sample holds other DNA sequences that translate to the same CDR3. J is TRBJ1-5 and V is TRBV19; 7 bases map to TRBD1. Per germline, CDR1 LNHDA and CDR2 SQIVND (reference sequence). The CDR3 is 12 residues long. V was pared by 8 bases and J by 5 bases, with 3 bases of the junction left unmatched. The CDR3 nucleotides are TGTGCCAGTCGACAGGGCGATCAGCCCCAGCATTTT. Encoded protein: CASRQGDQPQHF. Variable domain in full (rest from reference TRBV19 and TRBJ1-5): DGGITQSPKYLFRKEGQNVTLSCEQNLNHDAMYWYRQDPGQGLRLIYYSQIVNDFQKGDIAEGYSVSREKKESFPLTVTSAQKNPTAFYLCASRQGDQPQHFGDGTRLSIL.

V is TRBV7-2 and J is TRBJ2-7; tentative D call: TRBD1 (5 bases). The CDR3 sequence is 15 residues long. V lost 3 bases to trimming and J lost 2 bases, with 14 bases between them. From germline, CDR1 is SGHTA and CDR2 FQGNSA. The CDR3 loop reads CASSFIRELPYEQYF. DNA for the CDR3: TGTGCCAGCAGCTTTATCAGGGAACTTCCCTACGAGCAGTACTTC.

The chain joins TRBV5-4 to TRBJ2-7, with a tentative D call TRBD2 (5 bases). The CDR3 loop spans 14 amino acids. Trimming shortened V by 1 base and J by 6 bases, and 14 bases separated the two germline ends. Germline-derived CDR1 and CDR2 are SGHNT and YYREEE (reference sequence). Here the CDR3 reads CASSLTSSSLEQYF. The CDR3 DNA sequence: TGTGCCAGCAGCTTGACTTCTAGCTCCCTCGAGCAGTACTTC. Variable domain in full (rest from reference TRBV5-4 and TRBJ2-7): ETGVTQSPTHLIKTRGQQVTLRCSSQSGHNTVSWYQQALGQGPQFIFQYYREEENGRGNFPPRFSGLQFPNYSSELNVNALELDDSALYLCASSLTSSSLEQYFGPGTRLTVT.

The chain links TRBV6-5 to TRBJ2-5; TRBD2 might be the D (6 bases). The CDR3 is 15 residues long. Trimming took off 7 bases at V and 0 bases at J, with 15 bases between the two ends. Germline lookup yields CDR1 MNHEY and CDR2 SVGAGI. The chain's CDR3 is CASTNPREYQETQYF. CDR3 in DNA: TGTGCCAGCACCAACCCCCGGGAGTACCAAGAGACCCAGTACTTC.

The rearrangement uses TRBV7-9 and TRBJ2-6; the D is unclear. In germline, CDR1 is SEHNR, CDR2 FQNEAQ (reference sequence). Trimming removed 5 bases at V and 1 base at J, with 6 bases between. The CDR3 runs 14 residues. The CDR3 DNA reads as TGTGCCAGCAGCCCCAGGTCTGGGGCCAACGTCCTGACTTTC. Translation gives CASSPRSGANVLTF.

The chain carries TRBV19 and TRBJ2-3, with D tentatively TRBD1 (5 bases). V lost 3 bases and J lost 5, with 9 bases in between. The CDR3 length is 13 residues. Germline assignment: CDR1 LNHDA and CDR2 SQIVND (reference sequence). The chain's CDR3 is CASSMGQRDTQYF. DNA of the CDR3: TGTGCCAGTAGTATGGGGCAAAGAGATACGCAGTATTTT.

The chain joins TRBV13 to TRBJ2-5, with no clear D. Germline CDR1 is PRHDT and CDR2 is FYEKMQ (reference sequence). The V gene lost 1 base and the J gene lost 7 bases, with 19 bases spanning the gap. The CDR3 contains 16 residues. The DNA for the CDR3 is TGTGCCAGCAGCTTAGAGGCCCAAACAAAGCCGGGGACCCAGTACTTC. Translation gives CASSLEAQTKPGTQYF.

This chain joins TRBV19 and TRBJ1-4; weak D call: TRBD1 (6 bases). The ends were cut back, 6 bases at V and 8 bases at J, with 16 bases in the middle. CDR1 is LNHDA and CDR2 is SQIVND in the germline V gene (reference sequence). The CDR3 sequence is 14 residues long. In DNA form, the CDR3 reads TGTGCCAGTAGGAACCGGGACACCCGAGAAAAACTGTTTTTT. Translation: CASRNRDTREKLFF. Full variable domain (missing parts from reference TRBV19 and TRBJ1-4): DGGITQSPKYLFRKEGQNVTLSCEQNLNHDAMYWYRQDPGQGLRLIYYSQIVNDFQKGDIAEGYSVSREKKESFPLTVTSAQKNPTAFYLCASRNRDTREKLFFGSGTQLSVL.

The rearrangement links TRBV7-6 to TRBJ2-1, with 13 nucleotides matching TRBD2. V trimming: 4 bases; J trimming: 7 bases; junction bases outside the gene matches: 4. Germline V CDR1 and CDR2: SGHVS, FNYEAQ. The CDR3 spans 15 residues. The CDR3 DNA follows: TGTGCCAGCAGCTCACTAGCGGGGGGGCAGAATGAGCAGTTCTTC. Its protein is CASSSLAGGQNEQFF.

The chain employs TRBV7-3 and TRBJ2-1, with 9 bases matching TRBD2. Germline V gives CDR1 SGHTA, CDR2 FQGTGA. V shed 5 bases and J 4 bases; nucleotides not matched to a gene: 3. The CDR3 consists of 14 residues. The CDR3 DNA is TGTGCCAGCAGCCCAAGCGGGGGGTACAATGAGCAGTTCTTC. Its translation: CASSPSGGYNEQFF.

The V gene is TRBV7-8, the J gene TRBJ1-2; D is uncertain. V lost 1 base to trimming and J lost 1 base, with 7 bases between them. The germline gives CDR1 SGHVS, CDR2 FQNEAQ. The CDR3 runs to 14 residues. The CDR3 protein is CASSLDAGNYGYTF. CDR3 sequence (DNA): TGTGCCAGCAGCTTAGACGCGGGTAACTATGGCTACACCTTC. Combining the CDR3 with reference TRBV7-8 and TRBJ1-2 gives the whole variable domain GAGVSQSPRYKVAKRGQDVALRCDPISGHVSLFWYQQALGQGPEFLTYFQNEAQLDKSGLPSDRFFAERPEGSVSTLKIQRTQQEDSAVYLCASSLDAGNYGYTFGSGTRLTVV.

This chain joins TRBV5-1 and TRBJ1-1; 8 bases agree with TRBD1. The CDR3 contains 14 residues. V shed 7 bases, J shed 2 bases, and the junction held 7 bases outside the gene matches. Germline assignment: CDR1 SGHRS and CDR2 YFSETQ. The CDR3 DNA sequence: TGCGCCAGCTCCCGGACAGGGACTAACACTGAAGCTTTCTTT. It translates to CASSRTGTNTEAFF.